Listed here are 3 T cell receptor beta chains from one sample, sequenced in a study of identical twins. Via MiXCR, TCRdb re-called the 5' RACE reads, giving one row per CDR3 protein. The table records approximately 1.8 million distinct CDR3 sequences, roughly a third of them present only once. Material for sequencing was cord blood. Receptors were obtained from a newborn girl in good health.

This clonotype appeared a few times. This chain links TRBV28 with TRBJ1-5, with 7 nucleotides matching TRBD1. Germline loops: CDR1 MDHEN, CDR2 SYDVKM. The CDR3 runs to 15 residues. With V trimmed by 3 bases and J by 4 bases, 6 bases remained unmatched. The CDR3 DNA follows: TGTGCCAGCAGTTTTGCGACAGGGCCTAATCAGCCCCAGCATTTT. Translated: CASSFATGPNQPQHF.

V is TRBV10-3 and J is TRBJ2-4, with 7 nucleotides matching TRBD1. CDR3 size: 12 residues. V dropped 8 bases and J dropped 6; count of bases not matched to a gene: 4. Germline CDR1 and CDR2: ENHRY and SYGVKD. Here the CDR3 reads CAIRDSLNIQYF. The CDR3 DNA is TGTGCCATCCGGGACAGTCTAAACATTCAGTACTTC.

This chain links TRBV28 with TRBJ2-7; D possibly uses TRBD1 or TRBD2 (5 bases each). There are 14 residues in the CDR3. V gave up 7 bases and J gave up 0 bases, with 13 bases separating them. CDR1 MDHEN and CDR2 SYDVKM come from the germline V gene. As DNA, the CDR3 is TGTGCCAGCAATAGGCCAGGGAGCTCCTACGAGCAGTACTTC. Translation: CASNRPGSSYEQYF. The full variable domain, in which reference TRBV28 and TRBJ2-7 provide the parts outside the CDR3, is DVKVTQSSRYLVKRTGEKVFLECVQDMDHENMFWYRQDPGLGLRLIYFSYDVKMKEKGDIPEGYSVSREKKERFSLILESASTNQTSMYLCASNRPGSSYEQYFGPGTRLTVT.